This TCR beta chain was captured in a study of T-cell reconstitution after alpha-beta-depleted transplantation in children. Notes on the study in general: At day 60, the high TCRbeta diversity found in some patients originated from recipient T cells and thymic progenitors that had survived. At one year after transplant, newly produced T cells mostly accounted for T-cell counts and diversity. The origin of alpha-beta T cells about two months after transplant was reportedly several hundred expanded graft clones.

Germline lookup yields CDR1 MNHNS and CDR2 SASEGT. This CDR3 spans 14 amino acids. Trimming removed 6 bases from V and 4 bases from J, with 15 bases in between. Only a few counts were recorded for this clonotype. Antigen: not known. It was with unique molecular identifiers that the TCRbeta library was prepared. In TCRdb, the PCR reads were re-called with MiXCR into one record per CDR3 protein. The table records 700,000 or so distinct CDR3 sequences, less than 15% of them present only once. The sequences come from PBMCs, collected before TCRalphabeta/CD19-depleted stem cell transplant. The clonotype originates from a girl aged 2-10 years with congenital amegakaryocytic thrombocytopenia, due to receive a stem cell transplant. The V gene is TRBV6-1, the J gene TRBJ1-1, with D maybe TRBD1 (6 bases). The CDR3 loop is CASSGRQASTEAFF. Here the CDR3 DNA reads TGTGCCAGCAGCGGTAGACAGGCCAGCACTGAAGCTTTCTTT.